The 12 T cell receptor beta chains presented below share a single source sample, sequenced in a study of T cell repertoires and HLA-DP antigens (dated by TCRdb to between 2018 and 2020). Their antigen targets remain unknown. Libraries were made using the immunoSEQ multiplex PCR assay. The source is immuneACCESS, and TCRdb retained only in-frame sequences with V and J called. Part of the clones is not carried over; for the studies checked, unresolved V genes explain less than half of this, and the remainder is unexplained. The sample yields tens of thousands of clones; about 80% were counted once. The top ten hold 1.6% of the sample. What was sequenced was CD4+ T cells from PBMCs. These receptors came from a man in his 60s in good health and CMV-seronegative.

This chain links TRBV10-3 with TRBJ2-5, with 7 bases matching TRBD1. J lost 4 bases, V lost 3 bases, and 8 bases had no gene match. CDR3 length equals 15 residues. CDR1 ENHRY and CDR2 SYGVKD come from the germline V gene. DNA for the CDR3: TGTGCCATCAGTGAACGACAGGGTACGGGAGAGACCCAGTACTTC. It is translated as CAISERQGTGETQYF.

Only a few counts were recorded for this clone. The V and J genes are TRBV11-2 and TRBJ1-1; D unresolved. The V gene's germline CDR1 is SGHAT and CDR2 FQNNGV. The V and J ends lost 3 bases and 3 bases respectively, with 5 bases between them. CDR3 length: 12 amino acids. CDR3 sequence reads: CASSLGDTEAFF. CDR3 coding DNA: TGTGCCAGCAGCTTGGGCGACACTGAAGCTTTCTTT.

The genes are TRBV29-1 and TRBJ1-2; 8 nucleotides agree with TRBD1. This CDR3 has 12 amino acids. Trimming at V came to 7 bases and at J to 4 bases, leaving 5 bases not matched to a gene. Germline V gives CDR1 SQVTM, CDR2 ANQGSEA. The CDR3 loop reads CSGGQGSYGYTF. CDR3 in DNA: TGCAGCGGCGGACAGGGAAGCTATGGCTACACCTTC.

The chain recombines TRBV5-1 with TRBJ2-5, with D possibly being TRBD2 (5 bases). The V end lost 0 bases, the J end lost 5 bases, and 11 bases lay between the germline ends. The CDR3 sequence is 14 residues long. Looked up from germline, CDR1 is SGHRS and CDR2 is YFSETQ. CDR3 in amino acids: CASSLAGIGETQYF. The DNA of the CDR3 is TGCGCCAGCAGCTTGGCCGGGATTGGGGAGACCCAGTACTTC.

This clone has a single count. The V call is TRBV25-1, the J call TRBJ1-1; perhaps TRBD1 as D (6 bases). Trimming stripped 5 bases from V and 5 bases from J, with 12 bases between. Germline assignment: CDR1 MGHDK and CDR2 SYGVNS. The CDR3 totals 13 residues. The CDR3 is CASSPQGLTEAFF. The CDR3 nucleotides are TGTGCCAGCAGTCCCCAGGGGTTGACTGAAGCTTTCTTT. The full variable domain, completed using reference TRBV25-1 and TRBJ1-1, is EADIYQTPRYLVIGTGKKITLECSQTMGHDKMYWYQQDPGMELHLIHYSYGVNSTEKGDLSSESTVSRIRTEHFPLTLESARPSHTSQYLCASSPQGLTEAFFGQGTRLTVV.

The genes are TRBV7-2 and TRBJ2-1; 13 bases line up with TRBD2. J gave up 5 bases and V 9 bases, and 1 base lay outside the gene matches. The germline gives CDR1 SGHTA, CDR2 FQGNSA. The CDR3 has 13 residues. The chain's CDR3 is CASGLAGDNEQFF. The CDR3 DNA reads TGTGCCAGTGGACTAGCGGGAGACAATGAGCAGTTCTTC.

The genes are TRBV7-2 and TRBJ2-5; 7 nucleotides line up with TRBD1. This CDR3 comprises 14 residues. The V gene's germline CDR1 is SGHTA and CDR2 FQGNSA. V shed 5 bases and J 5 bases; nucleotides not matched to a gene: 8. The CDR3, as DNA: TGTGCCAGCAGCCCCTTCACAGGGGTCGAGACCCAGTACTTC. It specifies CASSPFTGVETQYF. Full variable domain (outside the CDR3, taken from reference TRBV7-2 and TRBJ2-5): GAGVSQSPSNKVTEKGKDVELRCDPISGHTALYWYRQSLGQGLEFLIYFQGNSAPDKSGLPSDRFSAERTGGSVSTLTIQRTQQEDSAVYLCASSPFTGVETQYFGPGTRLLVL.

This sequence joins TRBV5-1 and TRBJ2-5, with D possibly called TRBD1 or TRBD2 (5 bases each). The CDR3 is made up of 15 amino acids. The V and J ends lost 4 bases and 2 bases respectively, with 15 bases between them. The germline V gene has CDR1 SGHRS and CDR2 YFSETQ. The CDR3 DNA follows: TGCGCCAGCAGCCCATCGGGACCCGCACAAGAGACCCAGTACTTC. It yields the protein CASSPSGPAQETQYF.

The V and J genes are TRBV13 and TRBJ1-1, with TRBD1 matching 9 bases. Unmatched junction bases numbered 8, after V lost 4 bases and J lost 5 bases. Germline assignment: CDR1 PRHDT and CDR2 FYEKMQ (reference sequence). This CDR3 contains 15 residues. CDR3 in DNA: TGTGCCAGCAGCTCCTTACAGGGGGCGCGGACTGAAGCTTTCTTT. Translation gives CASSSLQGARTEAFF.

This rearrangement joins TRBV15 to TRBJ1-5; D is unresolved. CDR3 length equals 17 residues. V shed 0 bases and J shed 4 bases, with 16 bases lying between them. The germline CDR1 and CDR2 sequences are LNHNV and YYDKDF (reference sequence). CDR3 DNA sequence: TGTGCCACCAGCAGAGATAACGGAGGTACGGGGAATCAGCCCCAGCATTTT. Encoded protein: CATSRDNGGTGNQPQHF.

The chain has TRBV5-8 and TRBJ1-1; D gene uncertain. The CDR3 consists of 14 residues. Between the trimmed V and J ends, which lost 0 bases and 3 bases, there was a span of 9 bases. Per germline, CDR1 SGHTS and CDR2 YDEGEE. In DNA, the CDR3 is TGTGCCAGCAGCTTGGCGAGACACTACACTGAAGCTTTCTTT. Its translation: CASSLARHYTEAFF.

The chain uses TRBV7-9 and TRBJ2-5; 8 nucleotides line up with TRBD2. The CDR3 is 15 amino acids. The V segment lost 6 bases and the J segment 2 bases; nucleotides outside the gene matches: 8. Germline V CDR1 and CDR2: SEHNR, FQNEAQ (reference sequence). DNA for the CDR3: TGTGCCAGCAGGACCCAGGGCGGGGGGCAAGAGACCCAGTACTTC. This encodes CASRTQGGGQETQYF. The full variable domain, with the rest looked up from reference TRBV7-9 and TRBJ2-5, is DTGVSQNPRHKITKRGQNVTFRCDPISEHNRLYWYRQTLGQGPEFLTYFQNEAQLEKSRLLSDRFSAERPKGSFSTLEIQRTEQGDSAMYLCASRTQGGGQETQYFGPGTRLLVL.